The rows below give T cell receptor beta chains drawn from one sample of a study of radiation and T cells in renal cell carcinoma. Produced via immunoSEQ multiplex PCR; TCRdb's table is partial and in-frame only. The sample lists around 9,200 clones; roughly three fifths were seen once. Specimen: tumor tissue, collected from a patient whose treatment included radiotherapy and nephrectomy. The receptors derive from a man in his 60s with renal cell carcinoma. Both conserved end residues are part of each CDR3. D genes are given only for firm matches. Clone size appears in some rows only: once, few, many, or a class for an expanded clone.

j_call | d_call | v_call | cdr3_length | clone_size | cdr3_aa | cdr3_nt
TRBJ2-7 | NA | TRBV25-1 | 15 | medium-sized | CASSEQSNAVYEQYF | TGTGCCAGCAGTGAACAGAGCAATGCAGTTTACGAGCAGTACTTC
TRBJ1-1 | NA | TRBV6-5 | 14 | NA | CASSYEGKSTEAFF | TGTGCCAGCAGTTACGAGGGTAAGAGCACTGAAGCTTTCTTT
TRBJ1-1 | NA | TRBV5-4 | 13 | few | CASSSDVNTEAFF | TGTGCCAGCAGCTCGGACGTTAACACTGAAGCTTTCTTT
TRBJ2-5 | TRBD1 | TRBV5-4 | 15 | NA | CASSWRTGFQETQYF | TGTGCCAGCAGCTGGAGGACAGGGTTCCAAGAGACCCAGTACTTC
TRBJ2-7 | TRBD1 | TRBV5-4 | 15 | few | CASSPRQGPSYEQYF | TGTGCCAGCAGCCCCCGACAGGGTCCCTCCTACGAGCAGTACTTC
TRBJ2-7 | NA | TRBV5-8 | 11 | NA | CASRNSYEQYF | TGTGCCAGCAGGAACTCCTACGAGCAGTACTTC
TRBJ2-7 | TRBD1 | TRBV29-1 | 13 | few | CSVTTGGSYEQYF | TGCAGCGTGACCACAGGGGGCTCCTACGAGCAGTACTTC
TRBJ2-5 | TRBD2 | TRBV13 | 15 | NA | CASSLGPAGEETQYF | TGTGCCAGCAGCTTAGGACCAGCGGGGGAAGAGACCCAGTACTTC
TRBJ1-1 | NA | TRBV4-1 | 16 | NA | CASSQGRGTRNTEAFF | TGCGCCAGCAGCCAAGGGAGAGGGACCAGAAACACTGAAGCTTTCTTT
TRBJ1-2 | NA | TRBV6-1 | 14 | medium-sized | CASSARTTNYGYTF | TGTGCCAGCAGTGCCAGGACAACTAACTATGGCTACACCTTC
TRBJ1-2 | TRBD1 | TRBV6-5 | 13 | few | CASTPQGTYGYTF | TGTGCCAGCACCCCACAGGGGACCTATGGCTACACCTTC
TRBJ2-7 | TRBD2 | TRBV28 | 14 | NA | CASSFSGGVYEQYF | TGTGCCAGCAGTTTCTCTGGGGGGGTCTACGAGCAGTACTTC
TRBJ1-5 | NA | TRBV7-9 | 14 | NA | CASSLWEGGQPQHF | TGTGCCAGCAGCTTATGGGAGGGAGGGCAGCCCCAGCATTTT
TRBJ2-7 | TRBD1 | TRBV27 | 14 | NA | CASRNGQVAYEQYF | TGTGCCAGCAGAAACGGACAGGTTGCCTACGAGCAGTACTTC
TRBJ2-7 | NA | TRBV6-1 | 16 | NA | CASSESVALDLYEQYF | TGTGCCAGCAGTGAAAGTGTAGCCTTGGATCTTTACGAGCAGTACTTC
TRBJ1-4 | TRBD1 | TRBV28 | 20 | NA | CASIQRGTGQPLATNEKLFF | TGTGCCAGCATCCAGCGGGGGACAGGTCAACCCCTTGCAACTAATGAAAAACTGTTTTTT
TRBJ2-7 | TRBD1 | TRBV25-1 | 16 | large | CASSYTGQGTSYEQYF | TGTGCCAGCAGTTACACCGGACAGGGCACTTCGTACGAGCAGTACTTC
TRBJ1-6 | NA | TRBV30 | 16 | once | CAWSVKGSAGNSPLHF | TGTGCCTGGAGTGTCAAAGGTTCGGCGGGGAATTCACCCCTCCACTTT
TRBJ2-7 | NA | TRBV27 | 13 | NA | CASSPSGTYEQYF | TGTGCCAGCAGTCCCTCAGGGACCTACGAGCAGTACTTC
TRBJ1-1 | TRBD1 | TRBV6-1 | 14 | few | CASSVAGGDTEAFF | TGTGCCAGCAGTGTCGCAGGGGGAGACACTGAAGCTTTCTTT
TRBJ2-7 | TRBD1 | TRBV28 | 16 | few | CASSRSRDRSSYEQYF | TGTGCCAGCAGCCGGTCCCGGGACAGGAGCTCCTACGAGCAGTACTTC
TRBJ1-1 | NA | TRBV7-9 | 11 | few | CASSLAGSAFF | TGTGCCAGCAGCTTAGCAGGGAGCGCTTTCTTT
TRBJ1-5 | TRBD1 | TRBV2 | 13 | few | CASSNRGGQPQHF | TGTGCCAGCAGTAACAGGGGTGGCCAGCCCCAGCATTTT
TRBJ2-7 | NA | TRBV4-1 | 15 | NA | CASSQTPSLSYEQYF | TGCGCCAGCAGCCAAACCCCGAGTCTCTCCTACGAGCAGTACTTC
TRBJ1-1 | NA | TRBV7-8 | 12 | NA | CASSFSVEEAFF | TGTGCCAGCAGCTTCAGCGTTGAGGAAGCTTTCTTT
TRBJ2-1 | TRBD1 | TRBV27 | 13 | NA | CASSFQGAGEQFF | TGTGCCAGCAGTTTCCAGGGGGCGGGTGAGCAGTTCTTC
TRBJ2-1 | NA | TRBV10-3 | 15 | NA | CAIKFEGKDYNEQFF | TGTGCCATCAAGTTTGAGGGTAAAGACTACAATGAGCAGTTCTTC